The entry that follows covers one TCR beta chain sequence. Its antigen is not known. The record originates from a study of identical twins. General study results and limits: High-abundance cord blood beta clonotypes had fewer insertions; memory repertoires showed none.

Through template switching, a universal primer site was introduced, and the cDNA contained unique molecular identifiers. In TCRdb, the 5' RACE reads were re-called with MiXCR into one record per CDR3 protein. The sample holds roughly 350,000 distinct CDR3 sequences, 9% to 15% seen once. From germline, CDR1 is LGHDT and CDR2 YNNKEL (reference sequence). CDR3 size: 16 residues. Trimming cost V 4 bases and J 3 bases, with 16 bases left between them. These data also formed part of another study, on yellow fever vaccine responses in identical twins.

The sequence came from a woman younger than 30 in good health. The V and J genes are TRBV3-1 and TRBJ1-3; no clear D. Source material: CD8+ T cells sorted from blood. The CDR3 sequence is CASSPRSGVVGNTIYF. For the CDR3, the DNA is TGTGCCAGCAGCCCCCGATCCGGGGTGGTTGGAAACACCATATATTTT. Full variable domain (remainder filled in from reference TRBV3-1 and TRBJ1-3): DTAVSQTPKYLVTQMGNDKSIKCEQNLGHDTMYWYKQDSKKFLKIMFSYNNKELIINETVPNRFSPKSPDKAHLNLHINSLELGDSAVYFCASSPRSGVVGNTIYFGEGSWLTVV.